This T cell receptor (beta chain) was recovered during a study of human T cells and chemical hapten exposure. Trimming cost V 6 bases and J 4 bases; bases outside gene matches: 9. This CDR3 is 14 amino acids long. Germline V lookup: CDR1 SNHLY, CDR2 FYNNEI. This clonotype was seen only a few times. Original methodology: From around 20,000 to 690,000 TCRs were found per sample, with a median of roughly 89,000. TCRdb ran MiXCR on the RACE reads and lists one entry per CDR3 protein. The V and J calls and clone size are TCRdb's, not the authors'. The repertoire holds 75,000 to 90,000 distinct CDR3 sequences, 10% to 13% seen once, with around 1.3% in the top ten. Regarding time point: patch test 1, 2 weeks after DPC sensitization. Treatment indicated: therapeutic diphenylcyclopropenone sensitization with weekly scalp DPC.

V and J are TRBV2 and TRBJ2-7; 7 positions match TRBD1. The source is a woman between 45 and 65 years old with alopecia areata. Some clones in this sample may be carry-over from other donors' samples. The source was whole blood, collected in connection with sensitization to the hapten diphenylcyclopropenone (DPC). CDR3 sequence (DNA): TGTGCCAGCAGCCCGGGACAGATACCATACGAGCAGTACTTC. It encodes CASSPGQIPYEQYF.